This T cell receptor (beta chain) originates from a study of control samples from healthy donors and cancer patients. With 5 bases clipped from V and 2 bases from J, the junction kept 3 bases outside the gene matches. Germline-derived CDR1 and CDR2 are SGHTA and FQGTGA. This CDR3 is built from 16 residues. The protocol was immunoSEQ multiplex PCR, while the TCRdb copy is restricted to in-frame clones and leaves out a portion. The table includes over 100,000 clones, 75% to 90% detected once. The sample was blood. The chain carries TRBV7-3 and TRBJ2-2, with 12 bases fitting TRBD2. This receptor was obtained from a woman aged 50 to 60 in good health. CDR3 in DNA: TGTGCCAGCAGCCATGGACTAGCGGGAAACACCGGGGAGCTGTTTTTT. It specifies CASSHGLAGNTGELFF.